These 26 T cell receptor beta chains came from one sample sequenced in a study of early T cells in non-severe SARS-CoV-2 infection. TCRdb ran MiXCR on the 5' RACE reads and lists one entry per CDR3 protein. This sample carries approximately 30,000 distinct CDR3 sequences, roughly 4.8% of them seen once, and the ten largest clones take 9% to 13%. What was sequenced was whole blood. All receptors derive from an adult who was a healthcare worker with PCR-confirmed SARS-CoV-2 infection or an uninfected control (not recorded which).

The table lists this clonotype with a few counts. The CDR3 here is CASRFGQGNEQYF. CDR3 sequence (DNA): TGCGCCAGCAGATTCGGACAGGGGAACGAGCAGTACTTC. The chain joins TRBV5-1 to TRBJ2-7, with 9 positions matching TRBD1. CDR3 size: 13 residues. Germline V CDR1 and CDR2: SGHRS, YFSETQ. V was clipped by 5 bases and J by 5 bases; unmatched bases: 5.

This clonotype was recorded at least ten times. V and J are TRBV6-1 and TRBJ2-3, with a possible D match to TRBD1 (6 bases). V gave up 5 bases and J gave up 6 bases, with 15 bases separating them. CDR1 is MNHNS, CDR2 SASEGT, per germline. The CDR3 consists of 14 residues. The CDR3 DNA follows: TGTGCCAGCAGTAACCTACAGGGAACCGATACGCAGTATTTT. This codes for CASSNLQGTDTQYF.

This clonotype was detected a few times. This CDR3 reads CASSIGGRSQETQYF. CDR3 DNA sequence: TGTGCCAGTAGTATAGGGGGCAGGTCACAAGAGACCCAGTACTTC. This chain joins TRBV19 and TRBJ2-5; D perhaps matches TRBD1 (5 bases). Germline V gene lookup returns CDR1 LNHDA and CDR2 SQIVND (reference sequence). Trimming shortened V by 1 base and J by 2 bases, and 11 bases separated the two germline ends. The CDR3 spans 15 residues.

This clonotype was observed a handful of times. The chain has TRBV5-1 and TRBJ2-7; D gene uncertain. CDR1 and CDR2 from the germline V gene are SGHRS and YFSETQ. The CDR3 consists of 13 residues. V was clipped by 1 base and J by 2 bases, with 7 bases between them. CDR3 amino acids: CASSLFEAYEQYF. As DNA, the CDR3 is TGCGCCAGCAGCTTGTTTGAAGCCTACGAGCAGTACTTC.

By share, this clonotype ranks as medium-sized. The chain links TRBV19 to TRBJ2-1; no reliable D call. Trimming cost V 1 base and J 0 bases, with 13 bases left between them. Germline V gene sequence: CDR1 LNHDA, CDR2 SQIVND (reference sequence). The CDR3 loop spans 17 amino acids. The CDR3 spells CASSIAGTASSYNEQFF. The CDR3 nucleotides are TGTGCCAGTAGTATAGCCGGTACAGCGAGCTCCTACAATGAGCAGTTCTTC.

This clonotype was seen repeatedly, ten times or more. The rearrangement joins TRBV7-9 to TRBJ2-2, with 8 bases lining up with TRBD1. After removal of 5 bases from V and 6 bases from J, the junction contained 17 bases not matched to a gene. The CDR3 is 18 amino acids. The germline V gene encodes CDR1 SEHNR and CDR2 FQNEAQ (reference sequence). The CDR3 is CASSPSRLNRGKAGELFF. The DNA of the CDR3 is TGTGCCAGCAGCCCATCCAGACTGAACAGGGGGAAGGCCGGGGAGCTGTTTTTT.

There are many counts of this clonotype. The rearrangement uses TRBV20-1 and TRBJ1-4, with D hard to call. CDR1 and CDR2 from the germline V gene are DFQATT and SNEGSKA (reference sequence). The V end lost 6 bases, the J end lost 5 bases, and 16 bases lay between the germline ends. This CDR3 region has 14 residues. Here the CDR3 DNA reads TGCAGTGCCACAGTTGGGTCCGTGAATGAAAAACTGTTTTTT. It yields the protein CSATVGSVNEKLFF.

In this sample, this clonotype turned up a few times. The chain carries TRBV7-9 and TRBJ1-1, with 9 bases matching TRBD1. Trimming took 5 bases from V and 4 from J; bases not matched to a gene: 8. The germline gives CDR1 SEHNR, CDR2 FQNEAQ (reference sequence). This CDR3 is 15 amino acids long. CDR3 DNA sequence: TGTGCCAGCAGCACGTCGGACAGGGGAGGCACTGAAGCTTTCTTT. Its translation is CASSTSDRGGTEAFF.

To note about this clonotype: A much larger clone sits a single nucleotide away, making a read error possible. The DNA for the CDR3 is TGTGCCAGCGGCTTTACAGGGGGCGCGGACACTGAAGCTTTCTTT. Its translation is CASGFTGGADTEAFF. The chain joins TRBV5-6 to TRBJ1-1; 9 bases match TRBD1. CDR1 and CDR2 (germline): SGHDT, YYEEEE. The CDR3 sequence is 15 residues long.

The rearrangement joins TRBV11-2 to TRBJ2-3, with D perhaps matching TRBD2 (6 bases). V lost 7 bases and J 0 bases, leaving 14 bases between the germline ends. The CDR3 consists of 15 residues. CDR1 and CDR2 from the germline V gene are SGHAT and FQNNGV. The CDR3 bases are TGTGCCAGCACTTCGGAGGGAACCAGCACAGATACGCAGTATTTT. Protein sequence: CASTSEGTSTDTQYF.

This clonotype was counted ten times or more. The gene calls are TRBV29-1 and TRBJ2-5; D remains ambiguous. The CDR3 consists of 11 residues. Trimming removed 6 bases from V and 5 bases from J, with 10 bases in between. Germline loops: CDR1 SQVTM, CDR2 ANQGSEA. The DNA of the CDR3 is TGCAGCGTGCTAGGTTGGGAGACCCAGTACTTC. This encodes CSVLGWETQYF.

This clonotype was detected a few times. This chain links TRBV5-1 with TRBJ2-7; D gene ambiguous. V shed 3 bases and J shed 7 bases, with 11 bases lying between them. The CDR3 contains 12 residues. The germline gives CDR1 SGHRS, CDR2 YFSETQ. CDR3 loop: CASSSAVREQYF. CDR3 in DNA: TGCGCCAGCAGCTCGGCGGTCCGGGAGCAGTACTTC.

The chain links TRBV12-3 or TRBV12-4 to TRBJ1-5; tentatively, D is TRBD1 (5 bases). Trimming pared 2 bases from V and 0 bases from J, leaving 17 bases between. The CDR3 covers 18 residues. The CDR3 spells CASSLTPAGRNSNQPQHF. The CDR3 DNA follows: TGTGCCAGCAGTTTAACCCCCGCGGGGCGGAATAGCAATCAGCCCCAGCATTTT.

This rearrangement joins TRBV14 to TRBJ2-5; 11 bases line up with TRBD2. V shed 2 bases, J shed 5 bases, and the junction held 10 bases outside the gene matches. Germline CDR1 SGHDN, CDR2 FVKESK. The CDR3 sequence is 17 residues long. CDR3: CASSQRLPGLAVETQYF. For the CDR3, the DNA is TGTGCCAGCAGCCAACGGTTACCGGGACTAGCGGTGGAGACCCAGTACTTC.

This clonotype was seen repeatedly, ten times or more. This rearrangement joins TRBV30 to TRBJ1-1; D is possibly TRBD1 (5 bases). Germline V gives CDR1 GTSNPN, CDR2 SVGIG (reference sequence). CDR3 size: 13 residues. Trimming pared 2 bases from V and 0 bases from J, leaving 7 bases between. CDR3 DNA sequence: TGTGCCTGGAGTCTGACAGTGAACACTGAAGCTTTCTTT. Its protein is CAWSLTVNTEAFF.

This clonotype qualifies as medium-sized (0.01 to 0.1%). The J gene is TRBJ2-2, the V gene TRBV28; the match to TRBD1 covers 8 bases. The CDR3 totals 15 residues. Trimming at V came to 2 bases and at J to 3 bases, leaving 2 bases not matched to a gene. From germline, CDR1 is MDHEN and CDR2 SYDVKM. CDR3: CASSLQGAHTGELFF. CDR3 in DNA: TGTGCCAGCAGTTTACAGGGGGCGCACACCGGGGAGCTGTTTTTT.

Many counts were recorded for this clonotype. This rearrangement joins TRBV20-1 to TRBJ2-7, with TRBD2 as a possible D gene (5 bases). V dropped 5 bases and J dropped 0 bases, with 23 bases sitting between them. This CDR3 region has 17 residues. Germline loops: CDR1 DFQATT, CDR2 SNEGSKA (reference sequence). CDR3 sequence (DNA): TGCAGTGCTCTCCCCGCCGTGGATAGCGAGATCTCCTACGAGCAGTACTTC. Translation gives CSALPAVDSEISYEQYF.

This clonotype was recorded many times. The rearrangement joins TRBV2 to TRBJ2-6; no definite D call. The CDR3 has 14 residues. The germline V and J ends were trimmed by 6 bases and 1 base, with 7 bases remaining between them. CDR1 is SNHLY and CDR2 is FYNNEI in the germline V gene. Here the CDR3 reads CASRFQSGANVLTF. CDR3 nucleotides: TGTGCCAGCAGGTTCCAATCTGGGGCCAACGTCCTGACTTTC. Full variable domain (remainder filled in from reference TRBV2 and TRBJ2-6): EPEVTQTPSHQVTQMGQEVILRCVPISNHLYFYWYRQILGQKVEFLVSFYNNEISEKSEIFDDQFSVERPDGSNFTLKIRSTKLEDSAMYFCASRFQSGANVLTFGAGSRLTVL.

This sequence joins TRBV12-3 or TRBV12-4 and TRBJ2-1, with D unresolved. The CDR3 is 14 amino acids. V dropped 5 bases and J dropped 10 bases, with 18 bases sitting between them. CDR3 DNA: TGTGCCAGCAGTCCGTCGACTCACTTAAGCGAGCAGTTCTTC. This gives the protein CASSPSTHLSEQFF.

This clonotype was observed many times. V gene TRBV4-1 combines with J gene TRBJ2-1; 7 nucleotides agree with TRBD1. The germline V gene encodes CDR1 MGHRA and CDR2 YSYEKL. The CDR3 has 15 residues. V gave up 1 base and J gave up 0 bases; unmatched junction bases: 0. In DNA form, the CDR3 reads TGCGCCAGCAGCCAAGGGGACAGCTCCTACAATGAGCAGTTCTTC. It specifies CASSQGDSSYNEQFF.

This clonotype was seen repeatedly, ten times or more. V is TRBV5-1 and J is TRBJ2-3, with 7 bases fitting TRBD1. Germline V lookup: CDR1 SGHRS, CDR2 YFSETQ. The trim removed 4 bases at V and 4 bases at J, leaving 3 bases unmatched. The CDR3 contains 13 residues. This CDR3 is CASSRDSADTQYF. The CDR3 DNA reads TGCGCCAGCAGCCGGGACAGTGCAGATACGCAGTATTTT.

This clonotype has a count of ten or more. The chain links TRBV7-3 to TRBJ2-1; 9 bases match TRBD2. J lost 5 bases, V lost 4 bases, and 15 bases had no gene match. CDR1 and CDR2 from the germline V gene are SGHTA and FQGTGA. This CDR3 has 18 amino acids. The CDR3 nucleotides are TGTGCCAGCAGCTCAATATCTCTTAGCGGGAGAGGGGACAATGAGCAGTTCTTC. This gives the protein CASSSISLSGRGDNEQFF.

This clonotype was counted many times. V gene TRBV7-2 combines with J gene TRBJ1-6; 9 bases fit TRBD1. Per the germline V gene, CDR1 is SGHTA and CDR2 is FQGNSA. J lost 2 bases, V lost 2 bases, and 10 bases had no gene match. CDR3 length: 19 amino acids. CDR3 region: CASSLYPATGGTYNSPLHF. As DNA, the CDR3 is TGTGCCAGCAGCTTATACCCTGCTACAGGGGGCACCTATAATTCACCCCTCCACTTT. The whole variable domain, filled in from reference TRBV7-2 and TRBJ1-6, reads GAGVSQSPSNKVTEKGKDVELRCDPISGHTALYWYRQSLGQGLEFLIYFQGNSAPDKSGLPSDRFSAERTGGSVSTLTIQRTQQEDSAVYLCASSLYPATGGTYNSPLHFGNGTRLTVT.

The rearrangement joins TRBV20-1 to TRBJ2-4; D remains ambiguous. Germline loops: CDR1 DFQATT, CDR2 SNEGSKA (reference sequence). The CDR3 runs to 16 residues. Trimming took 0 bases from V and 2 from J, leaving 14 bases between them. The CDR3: CSARDPRRQTKNIQYF. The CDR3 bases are TGCAGTGCTAGAGATCCGAGGCGGCAGACCAAAAACATTCAGTACTTC.

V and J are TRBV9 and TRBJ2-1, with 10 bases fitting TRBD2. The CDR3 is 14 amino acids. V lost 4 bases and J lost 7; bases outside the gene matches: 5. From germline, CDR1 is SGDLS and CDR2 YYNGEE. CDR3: CASSSSGSGNEQFF. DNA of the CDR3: TGTGCCAGCAGCTCTAGCGGGAGCGGGAATGAGCAGTTCTTC.

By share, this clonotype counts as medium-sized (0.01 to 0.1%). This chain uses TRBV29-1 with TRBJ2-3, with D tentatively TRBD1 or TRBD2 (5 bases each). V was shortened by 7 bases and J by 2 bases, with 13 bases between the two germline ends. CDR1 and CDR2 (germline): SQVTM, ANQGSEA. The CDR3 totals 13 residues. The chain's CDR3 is CSAAGDDTDTQYF. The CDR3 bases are TGCAGCGCAGCCGGGGACGACACAGATACGCAGTATTTT.